The 5 T cell receptor beta chains given below trace back to one sample, sequenced in a study of blood T cells in healthy people across ages (dated by TCRdb to the mid-2010s). The library came from 5' RACE. Sequencing took place on an Illumina HiSeq 2500. A second PCR of roughly 7 to 11 cycles was performed with a sample-barcoded 5' primer and a J-beta primer mix. TCRdb reran the public reads through fastp at Q25 and MiXCR, keeping productive beta chains. All rows with the same CDR3 protein become a single entry with the most common DNA and genes. The sample table records 600,000 to 850,000 distinct CDR3 sequences; 43% of these occur just once. Under 25% of the sample rests with the top ten. Input material: blood. Receptors originate from a woman aged 60-70 years in good health.

This clonotype appeared a few times. This may be a read error: a much more frequent sequence differs by one nucleotide. This sequence joins TRBV21-1 and TRBJ2-5; the table assigns TRBD1, which was not confirmed against the DNA. TRBV21-1 is given as a pseudogene. The CDR3 contains 15 residues. The CDR3, as DNA: TGTGTCAGCAGCAAAGCGGTCGGGGGATTCGAGACCCAGTACTTC. Translating it yields CVSSKAVGGFETQYF.

The chain joins TRBV20-1 to TRBJ2-4; TRBD1 or TRBD2 may be the D gene (7 bases each). Trimming cost V 6 bases and J 8 bases, with 20 bases left between them. CDR1 is DFQATT, CDR2 SNEGSKA, per germline (reference sequence). The length of the CDR3 is 14 residues. DNA for the CDR3: TGCAGTGCCCCCCCTCCGGCAGGGGGGGACATTCAGTACTTC. Its protein is CSAPPPAGGDIQYF.

This chain joins TRBV10-3 and TRBJ1-1; no clear D gene. Germline CDR1 is ENHRY and CDR2 is SYGVKD. V was trimmed by 6 bases and J by 1 base, leaving 3 bases between them. The CDR3 extends over 11 amino acids. The CDR3 sequence is CAISGNTEAFF. The CDR3 DNA reads as TGTGCCATCAGCGGGAACACTGAAGCTTTCTTT.

The V gene is TRBV10-1, the J gene TRBJ2-5; D gene uncertain. The J call is uncertain, as TRBJ2-7 better fits the DNA end. The germline V gene encodes CDR1 WNHNN and CDR2 SYGVQD (reference sequence). This CDR3 comprises 14 residues. Written as DNA, the CDR3 is TGCGCCAGCAGTGAGAGGCGGCAAGATCACGAGCAGTACTTC. Its translation: CASSERRQDHEQYF.

The chain couples TRBV2 to TRBJ2-5; no clear D. Trimming took 8 bases from V and 11 from J, leaving 15 bases between them. The CDR3 runs 11 residues. Germline V gives CDR1 SNHLY, CDR2 FYNNEI. This CDR3 reads CASVWNREQYF. The CDR3 bases are TGTGCCAGCGTTTGGAATAGAGAGCAGTACTTC. The entire variable domain, with the rest obtained from reference TRBV2 and TRBJ2-5, is as follows: EPEVTQTPSHQVTQMGQEVILRCVPISNHLYFYWYRQILGQKVEFLVSFYNNEISEKSEIFDDQFSVERPDGSNFTLKIRSTKLEDSAMYFCASVWNREQYFGPGTRLLVL.